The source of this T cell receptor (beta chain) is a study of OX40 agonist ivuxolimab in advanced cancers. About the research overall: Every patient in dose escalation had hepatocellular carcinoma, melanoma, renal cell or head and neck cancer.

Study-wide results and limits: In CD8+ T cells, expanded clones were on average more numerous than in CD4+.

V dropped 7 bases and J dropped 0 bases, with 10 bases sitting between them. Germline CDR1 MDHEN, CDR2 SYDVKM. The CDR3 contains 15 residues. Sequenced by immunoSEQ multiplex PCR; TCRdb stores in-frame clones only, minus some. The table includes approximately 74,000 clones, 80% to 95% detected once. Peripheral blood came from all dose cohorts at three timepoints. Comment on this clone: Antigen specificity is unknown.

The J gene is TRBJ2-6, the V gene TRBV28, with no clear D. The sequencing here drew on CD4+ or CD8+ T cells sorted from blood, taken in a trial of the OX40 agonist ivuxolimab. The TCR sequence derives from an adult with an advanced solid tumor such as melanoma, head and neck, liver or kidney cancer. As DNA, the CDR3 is TGTGCCAGCAACCGGCAGCCCTCTGGGGCCAACGTCCTGACTTTC. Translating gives CASNRQPSGANVLTF.